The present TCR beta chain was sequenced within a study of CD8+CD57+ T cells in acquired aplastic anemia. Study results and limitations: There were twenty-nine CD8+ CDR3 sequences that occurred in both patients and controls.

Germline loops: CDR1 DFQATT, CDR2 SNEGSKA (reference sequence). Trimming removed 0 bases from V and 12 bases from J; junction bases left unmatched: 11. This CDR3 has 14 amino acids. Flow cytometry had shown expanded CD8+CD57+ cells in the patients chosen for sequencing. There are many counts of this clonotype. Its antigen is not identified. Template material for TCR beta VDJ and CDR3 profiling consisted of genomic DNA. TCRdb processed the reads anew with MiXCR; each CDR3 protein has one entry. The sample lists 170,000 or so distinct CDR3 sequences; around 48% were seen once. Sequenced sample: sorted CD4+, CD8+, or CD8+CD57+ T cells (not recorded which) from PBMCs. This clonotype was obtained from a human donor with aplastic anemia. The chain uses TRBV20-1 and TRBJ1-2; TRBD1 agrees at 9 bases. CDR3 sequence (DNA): TGCAGTGCTAGAGAGTTTGGGGACAGGGTTGAAAACACCTTC. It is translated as CSAREFGDRVENTF.